One TCR beta chain is described in this entry. What it binds is not known. The data derive from a study of T cells in localized non-small cell lung cancer. The method was immunoSEQ multiplex PCR; TCRdb's version includes in-frame clones alone and lacks a portion of them. The table has 21,000 or so clones, under 90% seen once; the top ten hold 15% to 20%. V lost 2 bases, J lost 3 bases, and 11 bases lay in between. The CDR3 loop spans 14 amino acids. The germline gives CDR1 MGHRA, CDR2 YSYEKL. Study conclusions and caveats: The study detected a median approximately 57 of the top 100 tumor clones in adjacent lung. Because only a single region of the tumor was sequenced, heterogeneity remains possible. Uninvolved nearby lung showed the greatest T cell clonality, exceeding that found in tumor.

Sequences were derived from PBMCs, sampled before any cancer treatment. This clonotype originated in a woman aged 35 to 70 with stage II squamous cell lung carcinoma. This chain connects TRBV4-1 to TRBJ2-7; the D gene is possibly TRBD2 (5 bases). The CDR3: CASSQTVGSYEQYF. DNA of the CDR3: TGCGCCAGCAGCCAAACAGTAGGGAGCTACGAGCAGTACTTC.